The 7 T cell receptor beta chains in this list originate from one sample, sequenced in a study of OX40 agonist ivuxolimab in advanced cancers. Profiled with immunoSEQ multiplex PCR; TCRdb holds only in-frame clones, not every one. The sample includes some 74,000 clones, approximately 90% of them seen just once. The specimen was CD4+ or CD8+ T cells sorted from blood, collected in a trial of the OX40 agonist ivuxolimab. These receptors were taken from an adult with an advanced solid tumor such as melanoma, head and neck, liver or kidney cancer.

The gene calls are TRBV9 and TRBJ2-7; 11 bases are shared with TRBD1. This CDR3 contains 15 residues. J was trimmed by 2 bases and V by 0 bases; bases with no gene match: 1. Germline loops: CDR1 SGDLS, CDR2 YYNGEE. The CDR3 DNA follows: TGTGCCAGCAGCGTAGGGACAGGGGGCCCCTACGAGCAGTACTTC. As protein: CASSVGTGGPYEQYF.

This clone has more than one count but fewer than ten. This chain joins TRBV5-4 and TRBJ2-6; D remains unclear. V dropped 5 bases and J dropped 1 base, with 10 bases sitting between them. The V gene's germline CDR1 is SGHNT and CDR2 YYREEE (reference sequence). The length of the CDR3 is 15 residues. The CDR3 reads CASSRRESGANVLTF. The CDR3 DNA reads as TGTGCCAGCAGTCGAAGGGAATCTGGGGCCAACGTCCTGACTTTC.

This clone was seen a handful of times. This chain uses TRBV5-1 with TRBJ1-2, with D perhaps matching TRBD1 (5 bases). Trimming shortened V by 4 bases and J by 6 bases, and 13 bases separated the two germline ends. The CDR3 spans 13 residues. Germline assignment: CDR1 SGHRS and CDR2 YFSETQ. CDR3 bases: TGCGCCAGCAGCCCGGGGTCGGGGCATGGCTACACCTTC. Residues: CASSPGSGHGYTF.

This chain connects TRBV5-1 to TRBJ1-2; D is perhaps TRBD1 (6 bases). The germline gives CDR1 SGHRS, CDR2 YFSETQ. This CDR3 region has 14 residues. The germline V and J ends were trimmed by 4 bases and 2 bases, with 12 bases remaining between them. CDR3 bases: TGCGCCAGCAGCGTAACCGGGACAAACTATGGCTACACCTTC. It specifies CASSVTGTNYGYTF. The variable domain in full, with the rest retrieved from reference TRBV5-1 and TRBJ1-2, is KAGVTQTPRYLIKTRGQQVTLSCSPISGHRSVSWYQQTPGQGLQFLFEYFSETQRNKGNFPGRFSGRQFSNSRSEMNVSTLELGDSALYLCASSVTGTNYGYTFGSGTRLTVV.

This clone was recorded only once. The V gene is TRBV6-1, the J gene TRBJ2-7; perhaps D is TRBD1 or TRBD2 (5 bases each). Trimming took off 8 bases at V and 3 bases at J, with 20 bases between the two ends. CDR3 size: 15 residues. Germline assignment: CDR1 MNHNS and CDR2 SASEGT. Here the CDR3 reads CASRKTGLIFYEQYF. Written as DNA, the CDR3 is TGTGCCAGCCGCAAAACAGGACTGATCTTCTACGAGCAGTACTTC.

The chain links TRBV7-9 to TRBJ1-3, with no clear D. The CDR3 contains 16 residues. Germline CDR1 and CDR2: SEHNR and FQNEAQ (reference sequence). V lost 2 bases and J lost 0, with 11 bases in between. As DNA, the CDR3 is TGTGCCAGCAGCTTATCGCAACAGTCCTCTGGAAACACCATATATTTT. Protein: CASSLSQQSSGNTIYF.

This rearrangement joins TRBV5-1 to TRBJ2-7; D might be TRBD1 or TRBD2, each matching 5 bases. V was clipped by 0 bases and J by 4 bases, with 17 bases between them. This CDR3 spans 16 amino acids. Germline V lookup: CDR1 SGHRS, CDR2 YFSETQ. The CDR3 region is CASSLDPGMRAYEQYF. DNA of the CDR3: TGCGCCAGCAGCTTGGATCCAGGGATGCGGGCATACGAGCAGTACTTC.